Described below is a single T cell receptor (beta chain) sequence and its context. Antigen: not known. The data originate from a study of post-analysis software for immune sequencing data. Carried by the TCR beta cDNA libraries were unique molecular identifiers. TCRdb used MiXCR to reprocess the PCR reads, holding one entry per CDR3 protein. The sample records 740,000 or so distinct CDR3 sequences, 53% being singletons. Study-wide findings and caveats: Patients used about 5 TRBV segments, including TRBV5-6, TRBV5-1 and TRBV20-1, more often than controls.

The CDR3 is made up of 14 amino acids. V trimming: 9 bases; J trimming: 0 bases; junction bases outside the gene matches: 1. Germline V gene data show CDR1 as LGHDT and CDR2 as YNNKEL (reference sequence). The clonotype comes from a girl aged 5-17 years with multiple sclerosis. The chain has TRBV3-1 and TRBJ2-1, with 11 positions matching TRBD2. Input material: blood. The CDR3 region is CASSGRDSYNEQFF. CDR3 nucleotides: TGTGCCAGTAGCGGGAGGGACTCCTACAATGAGCAGTTCTTC.